This is a list of T cell receptor beta chains from one sample in a study of tumor-infiltrating lymphocytes in primary liver carcinoma. TCRdb recomputed calls from the multiplex PCR reads with MiXCR, one row per CDR3 protein. The top ten clones hold 9.5% to 15% of a sample with some 100,000 distinct CDR3 sequences, around 73% of them seen once. The sequencing input was liver tumor tissue from sampling region 2. The receptors stem from a woman aged 60 to 75 with primary liver carcinoma and hepatitis B virus infection. CDR3s include the opening cysteine and the closing phenylalanine or tryptophan. The D gene is left open where the match is weak. Only some rows state a clone size, as once, few, many or a class for expanded clones.

clone_size,j_call,d_call,v_call,cdr3_aa,cdr3_nt
.,TRBJ2-5,.,TRBV6-5,CASRLRTQYF,TGTGCCAGCAGGCTTCGCACCCAGTACTTC
many,TRBJ1-5,TRBD1,TRBV12-3/TRBV12-4,CASSLAQGGFLNQPQHF,TGTGCCAGCAGTTTGGCCCAGGGGGGATTCCTCAATCAGCCCCAGCATTTT
.,TRBJ2-3,TRBD2,TRBV2,CAATSGSTDTQYF,TGTGCCGCAACTAGCGGGAGCACAGATACGCAGTATTTT
.,TRBJ2-5,.,TRBV11-3,CSSSAWPQETQYF,TGTTCCAGCAGCGCATGGCCACAAGAGACCCAGTACTTC
many,TRBJ2-5,TRBD2,TRBV6-1,CASSEGLGLALYQETQYF,TGTGCCAGCAGTGAAGGCCTTGGACTAGCCCTGTACCAAGAGACCCAGTACTTC
.,TRBJ2-7,.,TRBV6-1,CASGQHSYKQYF,TGTGCCAGCGGACAGCACTCCTACAAGCAGTACTTT
.,TRBJ2-3,.,TRBV29-1,CSVGCGRTDTQYF,TGCAGCGTTGGGTGCGGTAGAACAGATACGCAATATTTT
.,TRBJ2-6,.,TRBV30,CAWGLAPSGANVLTF,TGTGCCTGGGGGCTAGCCCCCTCTGGGGCCAACGTCCTGACTTTC
.,TRBJ1-4,.,TRBV4-1,CASSQRQVTNGKLFF,TGCGCCAGCAGCCAACGCCAAGTAACTAATGGAAAACTGTTTTTT
.,TRBJ2-1,.,TRBV24-1,CATSGVIGGGDNYNEQLF,TGTGCCACCAGTGGGGTTATCGGGGGAGGTGACAACTACAATGAGCAGTTATTC
.,TRBJ2-1,TRBD1,TRBV6-1,CTSWGQGEYNEQFF,TGTACCAGCTGGGGACAGGGGGAGTACAATGAGCAGTTCTTC
medium-sized,TRBJ2-7,TRBD1,TRBV6-5,CASRTGAAYEQYF,TGTGCCAGCAGAACAGGGGCCGCATACGAGCAGTACTTC
.,TRBJ2-3,TRBD2,TRBV6-4,CTSVDVAGGSTDTQYF,TGTACCAGCGTTGACGTAGCGGGAGGGTCCACAGATACCCAGTATTTT
.,TRBJ2-5,.,TRBV5-1,CASSLLFHWTWERTQYF,TGTGCCAGCAGCTTGTTATTCCACTGGACATGGGAGAGGACCCAGTACTTC
.,TRBJ2-2,.,TRBV12-1,CASIAGGHTSTGELFF,TGTGCCAGCATCGCGGGGGGGCACACGAGTACCGGGGAGCTGTTTTTT
.,TRBJ2-2,TRBD2,TRBV7-3,CASSLTPGGRADGELFF,TGTGCCAGCAGCTTAACCCCCGGCGGGAGGGCCGACGGGGAGCTGTTTTTT
.,TRBJ2-1,TRBD1,TRBV29-1,CSAPGQGVGFTKGQFF,TGCAGCGCCCCGGGACAGGGGGTCGGATTCACAAAAGGGCAGTTCTTC
.,TRBJ1-6,.,TRBV14,CASSQTVVWNSPLHF,TGTGCCAGTAGCCAGACAGTGGTGTGGAATTCACCCCTCCACTTT
.,TRBJ1-5,.,TRBV6-1,CASRSDSGSIQPQHF,TGTGCCAGCAGGTCCGACAGCGGAAGCATTCAGCCCCAGCATTTT
.,TRBJ2-5,.,TRBV12-3/TRBV12-4,CLSSLRETQYF,TGTCTCAGCAGTTTGCGGGAGACCCAGTACTTC
.,TRBJ2-6,.,TRBV4-1,CDTSQEGVGSEANVLTF,TGCGACACCAGCCAAGAGGGGGTGGGGTCTGAGGCCAACGTCCTGACTTTC
.,TRBJ1-2,.,TRBV11-2,CISSLDPIRALRYGYTF,TGTATCAGCAGCTTAGATCCGATCAGGGCGCTCCGCTATGGCTACACCTTC
.,TRBJ1-5,.,TRBV11-3,CASSLGEISPSIF,TGTGCCAGCAGCTTAGGGGAAATCAGTCCCAGCATTTTT
many,TRBJ2-2,.,TRBV29-1,CSGGGRTGELFF,TGCAGCGGGGGGGGCCGAACCGGGGAGCTGTTTTTT
.,TRBJ2-7,.,TRBV29-1,CSVATLNHEQCF,TGCAGCGTTGCCACTCTGAACCACGAGCAGTGCTTC
.,TRBJ2-2,.,TRBV6-1,CASSPGRRNTWELFF,TGTGCCAGCTCTCCTGGACGGCGGAACACCTGGGAGCTGTTTTTT
.,TRBJ2-3,.,TRBV29-1,CSVAGSERVYF,TGCAGCGTGGCCGGCAGTGAGAGAGTGTATTTT
medium-sized,TRBJ2-3,TRBD2,TRBV6-5,CATGASGATDTQYF,TGTGCCACTGGAGCTAGCGGGGCCACAGATACGCAGTATTTT
few,TRBJ2-7,TRBD1,TRBV27,CASSFRQGGAYEQYF,TGTGCCAGCAGTTTCCGACAGGGCGGCGCCTACGAGCAGTACTTC
.,TRBJ2-1,.,TRBV11-3,CANSLPLGGNEQFF,TGTGCCAACAGCTTACCCCTTGGGGGGAATGAGCAGTTCTTC
.,TRBJ2-3,TRBD2,TRBV11-2,CASSPRGLAGPDTQYF,TGTGCCAGTAGCCCGAGGGGTCTAGCGGGCCCAGATACGCAGTATTTT
.,TRBJ1-2,.,TRBV11-2,CASNLDPIRALRYGYTF,TGTGCCAGCAACTTAGATCCTATCAGGGCGCTGCGCTATGGCTACACGTTC
many,TRBJ1-2,.,TRBV12-3/TRBV12-4,CASSSRAVLVSHGYTF,TGTGCCAGCAGTTCGAGAGCAGTCCTCGTTTCTCATGGCTACACCTTC
few,TRBJ2-2,.,TRBV11-2,CAGSPPQGPTGELFF,TGTGCTGGCAGCCCTCCGCAAGGACCGACCGGGGAGCTGTTCTTT
.,TRBJ2-1,.,TRBV11-2,CASSLAGGGETQFF,TGTGCCAGCAGCCTAGCAGGGGGGGGAGAGACCCAGTTCTTC
.,TRBJ2-1,TRBD1,TRBV28,CVSRLSGTGLYNGQFF,TGTGTCAGCAGATTGTCCGGGACAGGCCTTTACAATGGGCAGTTCTTC
.,TRBJ2-5,.,TRBV11-2,CTSSLAGEGGTQYF,TGTACTAGCAGCTTAGCAGGGGAGGGAGGGACCCAGTACTTC
.,TRBJ2-3,.,TRBV6-5,CAGSYSNGKGTDTQYF,TGTGCCGGCAGTTACTCGAACGGGAAGGGCACAGATACGCAGTATTTT